In this sample, the clone carrying this TCR beta chain turned up once. Germline CDR1 MNHEY, CDR2 SVGAGI. J gave up 8 bases and V 3 bases, and 9 bases lay outside the gene matches. The CDR3 loop spans 15 amino acids. The sample comes from a study of control samples from healthy donors and cancer patients. Profiling relied on immunoSEQ multiplex PCR, and the TCRdb table lists in-frame clones only, not all of them. The top ten hold more than 15% of the sample, which has some 70,000 clones, under 85% seen once. The sample taken for sequencing was blood. The sequence came from a man aged 55 to 69 in good health. The V gene is TRBV6-5, the J gene TRBJ1-4; 7 nucleotides agree with TRBD1. The CDR3 DNA reads as TGTGCCAGCAGTTATAAAAGGGGGCAGAGCGAAAAACTGTTTTTT. Its translation is CASSYKRGQSEKLFF.